One and the same sample provided the 16 T cell receptor beta chains below, sequenced in a study of identical twins' blood T cells. TCRdb re-called the 5' RACE reads through MiXCR, storing one row per CDR3 protein. The repertoire includes a few hundred thousand distinct CDR3 sequences, around 30% of them detected once, and about 6.1% sits in the top ten. The sequenced sample was PBMCs. The receptors were gathered from a woman aged 18 to 50 in good health.

This clonotype was picked up a small number of times. The J gene is TRBJ1-6, the V gene TRBV20-1; D is ambiguous. Trimming left V 2 bases short and J 12 bases short, with 11 bases between. Germline V CDR1 and CDR2: DFQATT, SNEGSKA (reference sequence). There are 12 residues in the CDR3. The CDR3: CSARSGQGPLHF. The CDR3 nucleotides read TGCAGTGCTAGATCCGGTCAAGGACCCCTCCACTTT.

This clonotype was recorded a few times. V usage is TRBV27 and J usage is TRBJ1-1, with a tentative D call TRBD1 (6 bases). V lost 3 bases, J lost 0 bases, and 11 bases lay in between. Germline CDR1 reads MNHEY; CDR2 reads SMNVEV (reference sequence). This CDR3 is 15 amino acids long. The CDR3 here is CASSLRGTMNTEAFF. Here the CDR3 DNA reads TGTGCCAGCAGTTTGAGGGGGACCATGAACACTGAAGCTTTCTTT.

This clonotype was counted between two and nine times. V is TRBV7-2 and J is TRBJ1-6, with unresolved D. Germline lookup yields CDR1 SGHTA and CDR2 FQGNSA. Trimming cost V 2 bases and J 6 bases, with 11 bases left between them. The length of the CDR3 is 15 residues. The CDR3 DNA reads as TGTGCCAGCAGCTTATTGGCAGGACCTAATTCACCCCTCCACTTT. The encoded protein is CASSLLAGPNSPLHF. Combining the CDR3 with reference TRBV7-2 and TRBJ1-6 gives the whole variable domain GAGVSQSPSNKVTEKGKDVELRCDPISGHTALYWYRQSLGQGLEFLIYFQGNSAPDKSGLPSDRFSAERTGGSVSTLTIQRTQQEDSAVYLCASSLLAGPNSPLHFGNGTRLTVT.

The gene calls are TRBV11-3 and TRBJ2-7; weak D call: TRBD1 (6 bases). This CDR3 contains 15 residues. Per the germline V gene, CDR1 is SGHNT and CDR2 is YENEEA. V was cut by 5 bases and J by 3 bases, with 17 bases left in between. This chain's CDR3 is CASSPTATGHYEQYF. CDR3 nucleotide sequence: TGTGCCAGCAGCCCTACCGCGACAGGTCACTACGAGCAGTACTTC. Supplemented by reference TRBV11-3 and TRBJ2-7, the full variable domain reads EAGVVQSPRYKIIEKKQPVAFWCNPISGHNTLYWYLQNLGQGPELLIRYENEEAVDDSQLPKDRFSAERLKGVDSTLKIQPAELGDSAVYLCASSPTATGHYEQYFGPGTRLTVT.

The V gene is TRBV20-1, the J gene TRBJ1-2; D remains ambiguous. V gave up 3 bases and J gave up 0 bases, with 8 bases separating them. This CDR3 is 13 amino acids long. Per the germline V gene, CDR1 is DFQATT and CDR2 is SNEGSKA (reference sequence). CDR3 bases: TGCAGTGCTAGCCCTAGGCCTAACTATGGCTACACCTTC. This encodes CSASPRPNYGYTF.

This rearrangement joins TRBV29-1 to TRBJ2-7; D might be TRBD1 or TRBD2, each matching 5 bases. Germline V gene lookup returns CDR1 SQVTM and CDR2 ANQGSEA. V was trimmed by 2 bases and J by 4 bases, leaving 12 bases between them. The CDR3 totals 13 residues. Here the CDR3 DNA reads TGCAGCGTTGAAACTGGGGGTTGGTACGAGCAGTACTTC. As protein: CSVETGGWYEQYF.

This clonotype was recorded a few times. The CDR3 spells CASSYMQNEKLFF. The DNA of the CDR3 is TGTGCCAGCAGTTACATGCAGAATGAAAAACTGTTTTTT. This chain connects TRBV6-5 to TRBJ1-4; no clear D. The CDR3 sequence is 13 residues long. V lost 2 bases and J lost 5, with 6 bases in between. Germline CDR1 reads MNHEY; CDR2 reads SVGAGI.

There are many counts of this clonotype. This chain uses TRBV5-1 with TRBJ1-1; no definite D call. V was pared by 2 bases and J by 3 bases, with 11 bases between. CDR1 is SGHRS and CDR2 is YFSETQ in the germline V gene. The CDR3 spans 14 residues. This CDR3 is CASSFGLRDTEAFF. The CDR3 DNA follows: TGCGCCAGCAGCTTTGGGCTAAGGGACACTGAAGCTTTCTTT.

Here the CDR3 reads CSVPGQYFIQYF. Written as DNA, the CDR3 is TGCAGCGTCCCGGGACAGTACTTTATCCAGTACTTC. The chain uses TRBV29-1 and TRBJ2-5; 7 bases line up with TRBD1. Trimming removed 6 bases from V and 10 bases from J; junction bases left unmatched: 11. This CDR3 has 12 amino acids. CDR1 and CDR2 from the germline V gene are SQVTM and ANQGSEA.

V gene TRBV20-1 combines with J gene TRBJ1-1; D not certain. Germline V gives CDR1 DFQATT, CDR2 SNEGSKA (reference sequence). The CDR3 has 12 residues. Trimming stripped 1 base from V and 10 bases from J, with 13 bases between. The CDR3 nucleotides are TGCAGTGCTAGAGTCGAGGTCACGGGAGCTTTCTTT. This codes for CSARVEVTGAFF.

Of note for this clonotype: This clone may be a read error of a much larger clone one base away. This sequence joins TRBV7-2 and TRBJ1-2, with 7 positions matching TRBD1. CDR1 is SGHTA and CDR2 is FQGNSA in the germline V gene. The CDR3 contains 16 residues. The CDR3 reads CASSLSPDRVIYGYAF. CDR3 nucleotide sequence: TGTGCCAGCAGCTTATCCCCCGACAGGGTGATCTACGGCTACGCCTTC.

A few counts support this clonotype. The chain combines TRBV15 with TRBJ1-5; D remains ambiguous. Per germline, CDR1 LNHNV and CDR2 YYDKDF (reference sequence). CDR3 length: 12 residues. V lost 3 bases, J lost 5 bases, and 5 bases lay in between. The DNA of the CDR3 is TGTGCCACCAGCAGGGCAGATCAGCCCCAGCATTTT. Translating gives CATSRADQPQHF.

Points on this clonotype: A read error may account for a junction end that differs from germline. The chain has TRBV14 and TRBJ2-2; 9 nucleotides agree with TRBD1. Germline V gene lookup returns CDR1 SGHDN and CDR2 FVKESK. The CDR3 loop spans 14 amino acids. Here the CDR3 DNA reads TGCGCCAGCAGCCGGGACAGGGTTAACGGGGAGCTGGTTTTT. As protein: CASSRDRVNGELVF.

About this clonotype: This clone may be a read error of a much larger clone one base away. V gene TRBV20-1 combines with J gene TRBJ1-1; D possibly corresponds to TRBD1 (5 bases). V was clipped by 7 bases and J by 1 base, with 13 bases between them. CDR1 is DFQATT and CDR2 is SNEGSKA in the germline V gene (reference sequence). The length of the CDR3 is 13 residues. The CDR3 region has the DNA TGCAGTGTCACAGGTAAGCCGAACACTGAAGCTTTCTTT. Amino acid sequence: CSVTGKPNTEAFF.

This clonotype was seen only a few times. The V and J genes are TRBV7-9 and TRBJ2-1, with no clear D. Per the germline V gene, CDR1 is SEHNR and CDR2 is FQNEAQ (reference sequence). CDR3 size: 15 residues. V lost 5 bases and J 2 bases, leaving 13 bases between the germline ends. DNA of the CDR3: TGTGCCAGCAGCCCAGCAGAGCCTCCCTACAATGAGCAGTTCTTC. Translated: CASSPAEPPYNEQFF.

J is TRBJ2-7 and V is TRBV20-1, with a weak D call TRBD2 (5 bases). The CDR3 runs 15 residues. Trimming stripped 2 bases from V and 8 bases from J, with 22 bases between. The germline V gene has CDR1 DFQATT and CDR2 SNEGSKA (reference sequence). The CDR3 nucleotides read TGCAGTGCTAGATCCCCCCGCGGGTTCGGCCATAAGCAGTACTTC. It translates to CSARSPRGFGHKQYF.